Below, 24 T cell receptor beta chains from the same sample are listed, as sequenced in a study of cytomegalovirus exposure and HLA in healthy donors. PCR employed 60 Vbeta and 13 Jbeta primers. Here immunoSEQ multiplex PCR was the method, and the copy in TCRdb shows in-frame clones only, minus some. The profile covers roughly 100,000 clones, with about 9.5% appearing a single time and 5.8% taken by the ten largest. Material for sequencing was PBMCs. These receptor sequences come from a man aged 40-49 years in good health and CMV-seropositive.

This clone turned up a few times. The chain employs TRBV5-8 and TRBJ2-1; possibly TRBD2 for D (5 bases). The CDR3 consists of 17 residues. V lost 3 bases to trimming and J lost 6 bases, with 22 bases between them. The germline gives CDR1 SGHTS, CDR2 YDEGEE. CDR3 residues: CASSSTEGRKGLNEQFF. CDR3 coding DNA: TGTGCCAGCAGCTCCACGGAAGGGAGAAAGGGCCTCAATGAGCAGTTCTTC.

This clone has a handful of counts. The V and J genes are TRBV2 and TRBJ2-7; weak D call: TRBD2 (5 bases). Trimming took off 6 bases at V and 6 bases at J, with 9 bases between the two ends. The CDR3 consists of 11 residues. CDR1 is SNHLY and CDR2 is FYNNEI in the germline V gene. CDR3 nucleotides: TGTGCCAGCAGGGCGGGTGGCGAGCAGTACTTC. This translates into CASRAGGEQYF.

CDR3 loop: CASSHEYRQISGNTIYF. The CDR3 DNA follows: TGTGCCAGCAGCCACGAGTACCGACAGATCTCTGGAAACACCATATATTTT. The rearrangement joins TRBV4-2 to TRBJ1-3; possible D gene TRBD1, 5 bases. Trimming shortened V by 3 bases and J by 0 bases, and 15 bases separated the two germline ends. This CDR3 has 17 residues. CDR1 and CDR2 from the germline V gene are LGHNA and YNFKEQ.

This chain joins TRBV19 and TRBJ2-3; 8 nucleotides line up with TRBD2. The germline V gene encodes CDR1 LNHDA and CDR2 SQIVND (reference sequence). The CDR3 is 15 amino acids. With V trimmed by 7 bases and J by 5 bases, 11 bases remained unmatched. This CDR3 is CASTASGWVGDTQYF. As DNA, the CDR3 is TGTGCCAGTACCGCTAGCGGGTGGGTCGGAGATACGCAGTATTTT.

This clone has only a few counts. Here the CDR3 DNA reads TGTGCCACCGTACAGGGTATAGGAGAGACCCAGTACTTC. Translating it yields CATVQGIGETQYF. The chain combines TRBV15 with TRBJ2-5; tentatively, D is TRBD1 (6 bases). The CDR3 has 13 residues. The V and J ends lost 8 bases and 4 bases respectively, with 14 bases between them. CDR1 LNHNV and CDR2 YYDKDF come from the germline V gene (reference sequence). The full variable domain, in which reference TRBV15 and TRBJ2-5 provide the parts outside the CDR3, is DAMVIQNPRYQVTQFGKPVTLSCSQTLNHNVMYWYQQKSSQAPKLLFHYYDKDFNNEADTPDNFQSRRPNTSFCFLDIRSPGLGDTAMYLCATVQGIGETQYFGPGTRLLVL.

This clone was counted only a few times. The J gene is TRBJ1-2, the V gene TRBV2; D not certain. Trimming shortened V by 7 bases and J by 6 bases, and 12 bases separated the two germline ends. CDR3 length: 12 amino acids. Germline V gives CDR1 SNHLY, CDR2 FYNNEI. The CDR3 is CASIDPVNGYTF. DNA of the CDR3: TGTGCCAGCATTGACCCGGTGAATGGCTACACCTTC.

There are a few counts of this clone. The chain links TRBV15 to TRBJ1-4; D unresolved. The CDR3 is 15 amino acids. Germline assignment: CDR1 LNHNV and CDR2 YYDKDF (reference sequence). Deletions cut 5 bases from V and 2 bases from J, with 12 bases between. The CDR3 loop reads CATSGYGFTNEKLFF. The CDR3 DNA reads TGTGCCACCAGCGGGTACGGGTTTACTAATGAAAAACTGTTTTTT.

This clone was seen repeatedly, ten times or more. This chain links TRBV10-1 with TRBJ2-2; D may be TRBD1 (6 bases). Per germline, CDR1 WNHNN and CDR2 SYGVQD (reference sequence). The V end lost 6 bases, the J end lost 5 bases, and 7 bases lay between the germline ends. The CDR3 spans 12 residues. CDR3 region: CASRDSTGELFF. For the CDR3, the DNA is TGCGCCAGCAGGGACAGTACCGGGGAGCTGTTTTTT.

This chain joins TRBV4-3 and TRBJ2-2; D is unclear. Germline V gene sequence: CDR1 LGHNA, CDR2 YSLEER. CDR3 length: 15 residues. V shed 0 bases and J shed 4 bases, with 9 bases lying between them. Here the CDR3 reads CASSQDRQGTGELFF. The CDR3 DNA sequence: TGCGCCAGCAGCCAAGATAGACAAGGCACCGGGGAGCTGTTTTTT.

The gene calls are TRBV6-1 and TRBJ2-1; D is unresolved. The V and J ends lost 7 bases and 5 bases respectively, with 15 bases between them. CDR1 and CDR2 from the germline V gene are MNHNS and SASEGT. CDR3 length: 14 amino acids. The CDR3 spells CASTLPRLDNEQFF. The CDR3 DNA reads as TGTGCCAGCACCCTACCTAGACTGGACAATGAGCAGTTCTTC.

This clone was detected only a few times. This chain links TRBV6-5 with TRBJ2-2; 10 nucleotides line up with TRBD2. The CDR3 extends over 15 amino acids. Germline V gene lookup returns CDR1 MNHEY and CDR2 SVGAGI. V trimming: 5 bases; J trimming: 8 bases; junction bases outside the gene matches: 8. In DNA form, the CDR3 reads TGTGCCAGCAGTCCTAGCGGGAGTAAGATGGGGGAGCTGTTTTTT. Amino acid sequence: CASSPSGSKMGELFF.

The table lists this clone with a few counts. The rearrangement uses TRBV7-9 and TRBJ2-3, with 10 bases aligning to TRBD2. The germline gives CDR1 SEHNR, CDR2 FQNEAQ (reference sequence). The CDR3 is 15 amino acids. Unmatched junction bases numbered 3, after V lost 3 bases and J lost 3 bases. Here the CDR3 DNA reads TGTGCCAGCAGCTTTTCTAGCGGGAGTACAGATACGCAGTATTTT. Amino acids: CASSFSSGSTDTQYF.

This clone was seen a few times. The chain employs TRBV27 and TRBJ2-2, with D unresolved. V lost 4 bases and J 3 bases, leaving 6 bases between the germline ends. Germline V lookup: CDR1 MNHEY, CDR2 SMNVEV (reference sequence). The CDR3 length is 13 residues. The CDR3 loop reads CASSSHYTGELFF. The CDR3 nucleotides are TGTGCCAGCAGTTCCCACTACACCGGGGAGCTGTTTTTT.

The chain employs TRBV6-5 and TRBJ2-5; 10 positions agree with TRBD2. CDR1 and CDR2 from the germline V gene are MNHEY and SVGAGI. The V gene end was trimmed by 9 bases and the J gene end by 5 bases; junction bases not matched to a gene: 9. The CDR3 length is 14 residues. The CDR3 coding sequence is TGTGCCAGTGGGCTAGCGGGAGCCGGGGAGACCCAGTACTTC. Translated: CASGLAGAGETQYF.

In this sample, this clone turned up a few times. The V call is TRBV25-1, the J call TRBJ2-1; perhaps TRBD1 as D (6 bases). Germline V CDR1 and CDR2: MGHDK, SYGVNS. The CDR3 has 15 amino acids. The V and J ends lost 9 bases and 3 bases respectively, with 18 bases between them. The CDR3 loop is CARKPGGHLYNEQFF. In DNA form, the CDR3 reads TGTGCCAGGAAGCCTGGGGGACACCTCTACAATGAGCAGTTCTTC.

This clone was detected a few times. The chain couples TRBV27 to TRBJ1-5; D is undetermined. V lost 10 bases and J lost 11, with 9 bases in between. This CDR3 has 9 amino acids. Germline CDR1 and CDR2: MNHEY and SMNVEV (reference sequence). In nucleotides, the CDR3 is TGTGCCACCCCCGCGGCCCAGCATTTT. Translated: CATPAAQHF.

The chain uses TRBV28 and TRBJ2-7, with 9 bases that match TRBD2. This CDR3 is built from 14 residues. Germline CDR1 reads MDHEN; CDR2 reads SYDVKM. The J segment lost 5 bases and the V segment lost 9 bases, leaving 11 bases of the junction unmatched. In DNA, the CDR3 is TGTGCCAGTGCCGTAGCGGGAGCGCGGGACGAGCAGTACTTC. The encoded protein is CASAVAGARDEQYF.

The chain combines TRBV30 with TRBJ2-2, with TRBD1 matching 9 bases. Trimming took 8 bases from V and 7 from J; bases not matched to a gene: 8. The V gene's germline CDR1 is GTSNPN and CDR2 SVGIG (reference sequence). This CDR3 has 13 residues. DNA for the CDR3: TGTGCCGGTAACAGGGGGCTGGACGGGGAGCTGTTTTTT. Translating it yields CAGNRGLDGELFF.

The chain joins TRBV6-5 to TRBJ1-6, with 7 bases fitting TRBD1. V shed 7 bases, J shed 4 bases, and the junction held 7 bases outside the gene matches. The CDR3 has 15 amino acids. The germline V gene has CDR1 MNHEY and CDR2 SVGAGI. The CDR3 here is CASIRSGQYNSPLHF. The CDR3 DNA follows: TGTGCCAGCATACGGTCGGGACAGTATAATTCACCCCTCCACTTT.

V and J are TRBV4-1 and TRBJ2-5; TRBD1 agrees at 12 bases. The J segment lost 5 bases and the V segment lost 2 bases, leaving 6 bases of the junction unmatched. The CDR3 consists of 16 residues. Germline CDR1 is MGHRA and CDR2 is YSYEKL. CDR3 in DNA: TGCGCCAGCAGCCAACCGGGACAGGGGGCCGAGGAGACCCAGTACTTC. This codes for CASSQPGQGAEETQYF.

This clone appeared a few times. V is TRBV19 and J is TRBJ2-1; weak D call: TRBD2 (6 bases). The CDR3 extends over 16 amino acids. The V and J ends lost 5 bases and 0 bases respectively, with 14 bases between them. Germline assignment: CDR1 LNHDA and CDR2 SQIVND (reference sequence). CDR3 residues: CASSAGLTSSYNEQFF. The CDR3 DNA reads TGTGCCAGTAGTGCGGGACTGACAAGCTCCTACAATGAGCAGTTCTTC. Combining the CDR3 with reference TRBV19 and TRBJ2-1 gives the whole variable domain DGGITQSPKYLFRKEGQNVTLSCEQNLNHDAMYWYRQDPGQGLRLIYYSQIVNDFQKGDIAEGYSVSREKKESFPLTVTSAQKNPTAFYLCASSAGLTSSYNEQFFGPGTRLTVL.

This clone was counted a few times. The chain links TRBV5-5 to TRBJ1-2, with 8 bases identical to TRBD1. The germline V gene has CDR1 SGHKS and CDR2 YYEKEE (reference sequence). This CDR3 is 15 amino acids long. The J segment lost 7 bases and the V segment lost 6 bases, leaving 14 bases of the junction unmatched. Here the CDR3 DNA reads TGTGCCAGCACCCTATGGGCGGACAGGGAAACTGGCTACACCTTC. Amino acids: CASTLWADRETGYTF.

This clone has only a few counts. The chain couples TRBV5-1 to TRBJ2-7; D possibly corresponds to TRBD2 (6 bases). Looked up from germline, CDR1 is SGHRS and CDR2 is YFSETQ. V was clipped by 4 bases and J by 1 base, with 21 bases between them. This CDR3 is built from 17 residues. The CDR3, as DNA: TGCGCCAGCAGCCAGCCCGATCGGGGGTCGTGGTCCTACGAGCAGTACTTC. It encodes CASSQPDRGSWSYEQYF.

V gene TRBV6-5 combines with J gene TRBJ2-5; no clear D. With 5 bases removed from V and 10 bases from J, the gap between germline ends came to 17 bases. Per germline, CDR1 MNHEY and CDR2 SVGAGI. CDR3 size: 13 residues. CDR3 DNA sequence: TGTGCCAGCAGTCCAGACCCGGAGAGGAACCAGTACTTC. It encodes CASSPDPERNQYF.